This TCR beta chain was obtained from a study of T-cell memory formation after mild COVID-19. Whole-study context: Largely, the TCR clusters proved donor specific.

Study findings and constraints: Contracting clones from day 15 to 85 showed balanced CD4/CD8; later expanders favored CD4+. Pre-infection memory carried some responding clones, suggesting that cross-reactive memory joined. Most CD4+ clones that shrank were in CM and EM, while CD8+ ones turned up in EMRA.

CDR3 size: 14 residues. Trimming pared 5 bases from V and 0 bases from J, leaving 7 bases between. CDR1 and CDR2 (germline): MDHEN, SYDVKM. This clonotype was seen a handful of times. Its target is not known. Each CDR3 protein gets one entry after TCRdb re-called the 5' RACE reads with MiXCR. The sample lists roughly 300,000 distinct CDR3 sequences; roughly 16% were seen once. Sequenced input: PBMCs or a T cell subset sorted from them (not recorded which). The receptor was derived from a man between 18 and 35 years old who had mild COVID-19 (a few samples of this study predate the infection). Cell type and time point are not known. The chain carries TRBV28 and TRBJ1-4; D is unresolved. The CDR3 DNA is TGTGCCAGCAGTGTCGTTGCAACTAATGAAAAACTGTTTTTT. Translated, it gives CASSVVATNEKLFF.